The 3 T cell receptor beta chains below were found in one sample sequenced in a study of radiotherapy plus CTLA-4 blockade in lung cancer. TCRdb's copy holds only in-frame clones and misses some; the assay was immunoSEQ multiplex PCR. The sample holds about 76,000 clones, less than 85% seen once. Sample: peripheral blood, taken from a patient treated with radiotherapy plus ipilimumab. These receptors were collected from a human donor with non-small cell lung cancer who had stable disease on radiotherapy plus ipilimumab.

A few counts support this clone. This chain connects TRBV19 to TRBJ2-1, with 8 bases identical to TRBD2. CDR3 length: 13 residues. CDR1 LNHDA and CDR2 SQIVND come from the germline V gene (reference sequence). J gave up 8 bases and V 5 bases, and 5 bases lay outside the gene matches. The CDR3 spells CASSVAGGYEQFF. For the CDR3, the DNA is TGTGCCAGTAGTGTCGCGGGGGGTTATGAGCAGTTCTTC.

V gene TRBV6-1 combines with J gene TRBJ1-4, with 7 bases that match TRBD1. Germline CDR1 and CDR2: MNHNS and SASEGT. The CDR3 covers 15 residues. The J segment lost 5 bases and the V segment lost 5 bases, leaving 8 bases of the junction unmatched. The CDR3 spells CASSHTGVRNEKLFF. CDR3 coding DNA: TGTGCCAGCAGTCACACAGGGGTGAGAAATGAAAAACTGTTTTTT.

J is TRBJ1-2 and V is TRBV6-5, with TRBD1 matching over 9 bases. The CDR3 is made up of 14 amino acids. J gave up 1 base and V 5 bases, and 2 bases lay outside the gene matches. Per the germline V gene, CDR1 is MNHEY and CDR2 is SVGAGI. CDR3 bases: TGTGCCAGCAGTCGGGGACAGGGTAACTATGGCTACACCTTC. It codes for CASSRGQGNYGYTF.